The present T cell receptor (beta chain) was sequenced within a study of blood T cell repertoires in COVID-19. Study summary: The study drew acute and convalescent COVID-19 samples from the United States, Italy and Spain. Sources were T cells, B-cell-depleted T cells, or PBMCs; the material itself was cDNA or gDNA.

Per the original methods: For nucleated cells, counts were estimated from reference gene primer amplification. Sequencing used immunoSEQ multiplex PCR; TCRdb keeps in-frame clones, though not all of them. Clone size and the V and J calls come from that table; the DNA yielded D and trimming. The repertoire has 95,000 to 150,000 clones, almost 70% of them found once; the top ten carry 2.2%. The ends were cut back, 4 bases at V and 4 bases at J, with 17 bases in the middle. Germline CDR1 is PRHDT and CDR2 is FYEKMQ (reference sequence). The CDR3 length is 15 residues. This TCR was recovered from a woman in her 70s with acute or convalescent COVID-19. Material for sequencing was peripheral blood. The rearrangement joins TRBV13 to TRBJ2-7, with D perhaps matching TRBD2 (5 bases). CDR3 residues: CASSWRGSPGYEQYF. CDR3 bases: TGTGCCAGCAGCTGGAGAGGGTCTCCCGGGTACGAGCAGTACTTC.